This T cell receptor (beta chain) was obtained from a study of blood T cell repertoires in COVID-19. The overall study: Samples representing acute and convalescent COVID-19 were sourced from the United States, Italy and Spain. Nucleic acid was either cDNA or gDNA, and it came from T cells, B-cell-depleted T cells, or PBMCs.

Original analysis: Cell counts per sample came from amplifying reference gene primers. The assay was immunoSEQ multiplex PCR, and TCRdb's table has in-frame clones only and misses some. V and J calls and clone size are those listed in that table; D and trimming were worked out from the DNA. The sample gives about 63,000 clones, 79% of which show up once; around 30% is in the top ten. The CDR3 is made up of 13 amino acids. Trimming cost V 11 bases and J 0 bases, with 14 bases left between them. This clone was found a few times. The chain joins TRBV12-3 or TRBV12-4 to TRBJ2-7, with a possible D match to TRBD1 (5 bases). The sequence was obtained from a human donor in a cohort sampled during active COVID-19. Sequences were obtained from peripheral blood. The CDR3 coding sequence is TGTGCCTCAGGGCAAAAAGCCTCCTACGAGCAGTACTTC. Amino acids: CASGQKASYEQYF.